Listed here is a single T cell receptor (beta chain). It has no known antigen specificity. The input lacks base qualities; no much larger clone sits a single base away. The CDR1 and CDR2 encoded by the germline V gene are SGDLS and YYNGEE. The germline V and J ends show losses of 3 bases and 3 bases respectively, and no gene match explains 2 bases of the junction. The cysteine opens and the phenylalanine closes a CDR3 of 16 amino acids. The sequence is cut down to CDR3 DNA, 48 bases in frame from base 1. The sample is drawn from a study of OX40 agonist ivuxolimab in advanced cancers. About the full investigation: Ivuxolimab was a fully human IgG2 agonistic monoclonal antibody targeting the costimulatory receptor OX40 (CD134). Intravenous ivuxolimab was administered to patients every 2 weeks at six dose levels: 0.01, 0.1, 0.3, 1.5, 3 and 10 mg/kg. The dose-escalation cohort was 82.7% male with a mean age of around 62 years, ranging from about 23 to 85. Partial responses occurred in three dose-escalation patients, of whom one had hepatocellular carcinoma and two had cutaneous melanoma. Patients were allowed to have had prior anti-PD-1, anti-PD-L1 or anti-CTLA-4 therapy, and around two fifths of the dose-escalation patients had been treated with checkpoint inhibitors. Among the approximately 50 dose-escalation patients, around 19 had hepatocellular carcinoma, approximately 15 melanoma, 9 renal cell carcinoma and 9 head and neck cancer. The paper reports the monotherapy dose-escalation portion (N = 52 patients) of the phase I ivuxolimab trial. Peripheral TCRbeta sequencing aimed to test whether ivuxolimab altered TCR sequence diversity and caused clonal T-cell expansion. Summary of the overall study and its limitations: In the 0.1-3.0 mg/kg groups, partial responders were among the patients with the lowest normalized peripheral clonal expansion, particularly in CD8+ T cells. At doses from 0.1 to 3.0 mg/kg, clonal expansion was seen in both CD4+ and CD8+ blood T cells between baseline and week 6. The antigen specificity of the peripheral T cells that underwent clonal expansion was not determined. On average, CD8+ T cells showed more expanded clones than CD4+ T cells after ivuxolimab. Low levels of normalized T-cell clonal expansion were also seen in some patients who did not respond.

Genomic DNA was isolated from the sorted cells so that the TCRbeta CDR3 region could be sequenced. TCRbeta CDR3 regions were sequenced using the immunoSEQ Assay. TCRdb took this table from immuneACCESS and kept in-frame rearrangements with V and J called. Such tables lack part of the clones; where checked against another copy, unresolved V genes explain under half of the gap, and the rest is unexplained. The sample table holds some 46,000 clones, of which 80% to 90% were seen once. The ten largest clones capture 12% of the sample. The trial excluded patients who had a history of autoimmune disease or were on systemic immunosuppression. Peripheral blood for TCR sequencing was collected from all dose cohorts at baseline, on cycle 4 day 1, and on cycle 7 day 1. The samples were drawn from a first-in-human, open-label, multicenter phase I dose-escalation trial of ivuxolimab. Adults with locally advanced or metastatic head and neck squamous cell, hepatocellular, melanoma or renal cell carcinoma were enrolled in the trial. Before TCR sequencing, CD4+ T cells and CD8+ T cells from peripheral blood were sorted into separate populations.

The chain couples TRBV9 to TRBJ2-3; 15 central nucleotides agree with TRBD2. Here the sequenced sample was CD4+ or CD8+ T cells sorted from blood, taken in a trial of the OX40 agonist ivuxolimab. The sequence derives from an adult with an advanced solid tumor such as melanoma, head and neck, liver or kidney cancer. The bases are TGTGCCAGCAGCGCGGGACTAGCGGGGGGAACAGATACGCAGTATTTT. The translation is CASSAGLAGGTDTQYF.